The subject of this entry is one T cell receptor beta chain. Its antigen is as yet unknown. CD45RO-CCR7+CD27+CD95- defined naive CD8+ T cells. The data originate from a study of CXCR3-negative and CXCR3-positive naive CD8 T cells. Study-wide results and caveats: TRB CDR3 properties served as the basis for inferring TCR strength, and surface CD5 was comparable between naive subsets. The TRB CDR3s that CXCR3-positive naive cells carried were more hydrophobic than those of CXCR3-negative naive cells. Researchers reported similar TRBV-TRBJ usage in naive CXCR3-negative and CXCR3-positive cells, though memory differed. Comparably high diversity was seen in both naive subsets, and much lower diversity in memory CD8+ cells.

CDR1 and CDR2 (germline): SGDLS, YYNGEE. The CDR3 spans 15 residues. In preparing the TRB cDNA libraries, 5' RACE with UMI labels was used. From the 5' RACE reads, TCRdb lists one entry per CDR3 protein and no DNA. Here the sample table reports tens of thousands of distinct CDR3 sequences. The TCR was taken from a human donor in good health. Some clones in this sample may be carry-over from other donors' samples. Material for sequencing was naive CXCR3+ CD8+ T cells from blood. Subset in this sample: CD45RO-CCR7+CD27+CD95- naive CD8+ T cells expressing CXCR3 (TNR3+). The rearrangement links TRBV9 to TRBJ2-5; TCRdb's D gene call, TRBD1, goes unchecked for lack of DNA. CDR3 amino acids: CASSHGQGVQETQYF.